This T cell receptor beta chain was observed in a study of identical twins. Broader study findings: Low generation probability was overrepresented in out-of-frame alpha sequences shared by twins. Analyses based on zero insertions could be partly confounded by invariant MAIT and iNKT cells. Among beta out-of-frame sequences, excess sharing between twins appeared weaker.

Trimming took off 4 bases at V and 1 base at J, with 11 bases between the two ends. There are 14 residues in the CDR3. Germline CDR1 reads MGHRA; CDR2 reads YSYEKL. Unique molecular identifiers were in the cDNA, with template-switch universal primer binding. Using its own MiXCR run on the 5' RACE reads, TCRdb lists one record per CDR3 protein. The sample consists of about 240,000 distinct CDR3 sequences, 7.5% of them appearing once. This clonotype has only one observation. Its antigen is unknown. Another study also made use of these data, one on yellow fever vaccine responses in identical twins.

The source of this sequence is a young woman in good health. The chain has TRBV4-1 and TRBJ2-7, with a tentative D call TRBD1 (5 bases). Sample: CD8+ T cells sorted from blood. CDR3 loop: CASSLDRTSYEQYF. CDR3 in DNA: TGCGCCAGCAGCCTAGACAGAACATCCTACGAGCAGTACTTC.